A single sample gave rise to the 20 T cell receptor beta chains below, sequenced in a study of blood T cells in healthy people across ages. Then a second PCR, running roughly 7 to 11 cycles, was carried out with a sample-barcoded 5' primer and a J-beta primer mix. TCRdb re-analysed the 5' RACE reads in MiXCR, keeping a single row per CDR3 protein. The sample records roughly 1 million distinct CDR3 sequences, 25% being singletons. These data also featured in a second study, about T cells of mothers and their children.

The sequenced material came from blood. Receptors were obtained from a girl aged 2-10 years in good health.

The V and J genes are TRBV12-3 or TRBV12-4 and TRBJ1-2; 7 nucleotides match TRBD1. Losses at the gene ends were 6 bases for V and 5 bases for J; bases not matched to a gene: 9. The CDR3 covers 14 residues. The CDR3 DNA reads as TGTGCCAGCAGCCCTGGACAGGATAAGTATGGCTACACCTTC. Translating gives CASSPGQDKYGYTF.

The chain uses TRBV3-1 and TRBJ2-3; 8 bases match TRBD1. CDR3 size: 15 residues. V was clipped by 3 bases and J by 3 bases; unmatched bases: 5. Germline values: CDR1 LGHDT, CDR2 YNNKEL (reference sequence). The chain's CDR3 is CASSQYRGATDTQYF. CDR3 coding DNA: TGTGCCAGCAGCCAGTACAGGGGGGCAACAGATACGCAGTATTTT.

The gene calls are TRBV27 and TRBJ1-4; the D is unclear. Between the trimmed V and J ends, which lost 5 bases and 4 bases, there was a span of 11 bases. This CDR3 is built from 14 residues. Per germline, CDR1 MNHEY and CDR2 SMNVEV (reference sequence). The CDR3 spells CASSHLHSNEKLFF. The CDR3, as DNA: TGTGCCAGCAGTCATCTGCACAGTAATGAAAAACTGTTTTTT.

The chain employs TRBV29-1 and TRBJ1-4; D remains ambiguous. CDR3 length: 17 amino acids. V shed 1 base and J shed 4 bases, with 19 bases lying between them. CDR1 is SQVTM, CDR2 ANQGSEA, per germline. CDR3 sequence (DNA): TGCAGCGTTGAAGGTTTCTTAGATGGTACCGGTAATGAAAAACTGTTTTTT. This translates into CSVEGFLDGTGNEKLFF.

This clonotype was seen more than once but under ten times. V usage is TRBV24-1 and J usage is TRBJ2-1; the D gene is possibly TRBD2 (5 bases). The CDR3 totals 14 residues. The V and J ends lost 1 base and 7 bases respectively, with 10 bases between them. Germline V gene data show CDR1 as KGHDR and CDR2 as SFDVKD. The CDR3 bases are TGTGCCACCAGTGATTTAGCCGGGAAGAATGAGCAGTTCTTC. Protein product: CATSDLAGKNEQFF.

A few counts support this clonotype. The rearrangement uses TRBV5-1 and TRBJ2-1; 11 bases are a match to TRBD2. V gave up 0 bases and J gave up 0 bases; unmatched junction bases: 5. From germline, CDR1 is SGHRS and CDR2 YFSETQ. CDR3 length: 18 residues. The CDR3 is CASSLELAGEASYNEQFF. Written as DNA, the CDR3 is TGCGCCAGCAGCTTGGAACTAGCGGGAGAGGCCTCCTACAATGAGCAGTTCTTC. Using reference TRBV5-1 and TRBJ2-1 for the parts outside the CDR3, the full variable domain is KAGVTQTPRYLIKTRGQQVTLSCSPISGHRSVSWYQQTPGQGLQFLFEYFSETQRNKGNFPGRFSGRQFSNSRSEMNVSTLELGDSALYLCASSLELAGEASYNEQFFGPGTRLTVL.

The V gene is TRBV27, the J gene TRBJ1-5, with a possible D match to TRBD1 (6 bases). CDR1 and CDR2 from the germline V gene are MNHEY and SMNVEV (reference sequence). Trimming took 6 bases from V and 3 from J, leaving 15 bases between them. The CDR3 consists of 15 residues. In DNA, the CDR3 is TGTGCCAGCAGACCTACAGGGAGGCTCAATCAGCCCCAGCATTTT. Amino acids: CASRPTGRLNQPQHF.

Only a few counts were recorded for this clonotype. The V gene is TRBV7-2, the J gene TRBJ1-1; D gene unclear. CDR3 size: 14 residues. Per the germline V gene, CDR1 is SGHTA and CDR2 is FQGNSA. Trimming took 4 bases from V and 0 from J, leaving 9 bases between them. The CDR3 sequence: CASSSGRVNTEAFF. The DNA for the CDR3 is TGTGCCAGCAGCTCAGGACGGGTGAACACTGAAGCTTTCTTT.

This clonotype was seen a handful of times. The V and J genes are TRBV7-6 and TRBJ2-5; a weak D match, TRBD1 (6 bases). This CDR3 is built from 13 residues. Germline lookup yields CDR1 SGHVS and CDR2 FNYEAQ. V shed 1 base and J shed 11 bases, with 14 bases lying between them. CDR3 loop: CASSLGQGKEQYF. CDR3 DNA sequence: TGTGCCAGCAGCTTAGGTCAGGGGAAAGAGCAGTACTTC.

This clonotype was observed a few times. The genes are TRBV6-5 and TRBJ1-2; D gene ambiguous. V was trimmed by 2 bases and J by 7 bases, leaving 11 bases between them. Germline V gene lookup returns CDR1 MNHEY and CDR2 SVGAGI. CDR3 size: 13 residues. The DNA for the CDR3 is TGTGCCAGCAGTTACAGTCGGATCGGTGGCTACACCTTC. Translation gives CASSYSRIGGYTF.

The table lists this clonotype with a few counts. J is TRBJ2-1 and V is TRBV29-1; D not certain. Trimming removed 6 bases at V and 4 bases at J, with 19 bases between. CDR1 SQVTM and CDR2 ANQGSEA come from the germline V gene. This CDR3 is 15 amino acids long. CDR3 loop: CSVLPSFGFYNEQFF. The DNA of the CDR3 is TGCAGCGTACTGCCGAGCTTCGGCTTTTACAATGAGCAGTTCTTC.

This clonotype occurred many times. V is TRBV3-1 and J is TRBJ2-5; no firm D call. The CDR3 has 11 residues. Germline CDR1 LGHDT, CDR2 YNNKEL (reference sequence). The V end was cut by 1 base, the J end by 4 bases, with 1 base between. The CDR3 protein is CASSQGETQYF. The DNA for the CDR3 is TGTGCCAGCAGCCAAGGAGAGACCCAGTACTTC.

The V gene is TRBV6-6, the J gene TRBJ1-6; 10 bases align to TRBD1. Germline V CDR1 and CDR2: MNHNY, SVGAGI (reference sequence). The CDR3 is 15 residues long. The trim removed 8 bases at V and 6 bases at J, leaving 7 bases unmatched. Written as DNA, the CDR3 is TGTGCCAGCCAGGGGGACAGGGGTAGTAATTCACCCCTCCACTTT. Translated: CASQGDRGSNSPLHF.

This clonotype was seen only a few times. The rearrangement links TRBV29-1 to TRBJ2-1; D ambiguous. CDR3 length: 16 residues. CDR1 and CDR2 (germline): SQVTM, ANQGSEA. V was clipped by 1 base and J by 4 bases, with 17 bases between them. The DNA of the CDR3 is TGCAGCGTTGAAGGGACCAACCCCACCTTATACAATGAGCAGTTCTTC. Protein: CSVEGTNPTLYNEQFF.

The chain carries TRBV3-1 and TRBJ1-4; TRBD1 is a possible D gene (6 bases). The CDR3 loop spans 15 amino acids. Germline CDR1 LGHDT, CDR2 YNNKEL (reference sequence). Trimming removed 1 base from V and 7 bases from J, with 13 bases in between. In nucleotides, the CDR3 is TGTGCCAGCAGCCAAGTTCGGGGGCGGGGTGAAAAACTGTTTTTT. This gives the protein CASSQVRGRGEKLFF. The whole variable domain, filled in from reference TRBV3-1 and TRBJ1-4, reads DTAVSQTPKYLVTQMGNDKSIKCEQNLGHDTMYWYKQDSKKFLKIMFSYNNKELIINETVPNRFSPKSPDKAHLNLHINSLELGDSAVYFCASSQVRGRGEKLFFGSGTQLSVL.

This clonotype was counted a few times. This rearrangement joins TRBV11-1 to TRBJ2-1, with 11 bases matching TRBD1. The CDR3 covers 16 residues. Germline assignment: CDR1 SGHAT and CDR2 FQDESV (reference sequence). V gave up 5 bases and J gave up 4 bases; unmatched junction bases: 7. CDR3 amino acids: CASSQGQGALYNEQFF. The DNA for the CDR3 is TGTGCCAGCAGCCAAGGACAGGGGGCGTTATACAATGAGCAGTTCTTC. Looking up the rest from reference TRBV11-1 and TRBJ2-1 gives the full variable domain: EAEVAQSPRYKITEKSQAVAFWCDPISGHATLYWYRQILGQGPELLVQFQDESVVDDSQLPKDRFSAERLKGVDSTLKIQPAELGDSAMYLCASSQGQGALYNEQFFGPGTRLTVL.

The J gene is TRBJ2-1, the V gene TRBV5-1, with D unresolved. Germline CDR1 is SGHRS and CDR2 is YFSETQ. V shed 3 bases and J shed 3 bases, with 10 bases lying between them. This CDR3 comprises 14 residues. Here the CDR3 DNA reads TGCGCCAGCAGCTCAGGAACCCACTACAATGAGCAGTTCTTC. Translation gives CASSSGTHYNEQFF.

This clonotype has at least ten counts. CDR3 sequence reads: CASSLGGRLFDEQFF. The CDR3 DNA reads as TGTGCCAGCAGTTTGGGCGGGAGATTGTTCGATGAGCAGTTCTTC. This sequence joins TRBV27 and TRBJ2-1; TRBD2 aligns across 7 bases. In germline, CDR1 is MNHEY, CDR2 SMNVEV (reference sequence). The CDR3 contains 15 residues. The trim removed 3 bases at V and 8 bases at J, leaving 10 bases unmatched.

The chain joins TRBV29-1 to TRBJ1-1, with D possibly TRBD1 on 5 matching bases. CDR1 SQVTM and CDR2 ANQGSEA come from the germline V gene. The CDR3 totals 15 residues. Trimming shortened V by 4 bases and J by 6 bases, and 21 bases separated the two germline ends. The CDR3 is CSVVSPVWGKPEAFF. The CDR3 nucleotides are TGCAGCGTTGTTTCCCCAGTTTGGGGGAAACCTGAAGCTTTCTTT.

The CDR3 protein is CASRPPHSYNEQFF. CDR3 nucleotide sequence: TGCGCCAGCAGACCCCCGCACTCCTACAATGAGCAGTTCTTC. V usage is TRBV5-1 and J usage is TRBJ2-1; D is unresolved. Germline CDR1 and CDR2: SGHRS and YFSETQ. Trimming stripped 5 bases from V and 0 bases from J, with 9 bases between. The CDR3 extends over 14 amino acids.